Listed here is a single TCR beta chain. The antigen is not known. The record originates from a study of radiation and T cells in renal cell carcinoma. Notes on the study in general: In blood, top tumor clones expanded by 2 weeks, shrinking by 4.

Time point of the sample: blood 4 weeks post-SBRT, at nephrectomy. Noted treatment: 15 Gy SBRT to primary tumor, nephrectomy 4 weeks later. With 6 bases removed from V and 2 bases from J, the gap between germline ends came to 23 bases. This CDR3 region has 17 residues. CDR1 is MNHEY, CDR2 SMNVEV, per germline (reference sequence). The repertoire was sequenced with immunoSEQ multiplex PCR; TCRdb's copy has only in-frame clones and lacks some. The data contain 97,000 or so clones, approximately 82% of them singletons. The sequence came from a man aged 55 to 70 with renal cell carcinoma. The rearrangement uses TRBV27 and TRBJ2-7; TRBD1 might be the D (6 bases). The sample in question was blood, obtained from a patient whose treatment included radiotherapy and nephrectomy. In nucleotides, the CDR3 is TGTGCCAGCAGCCGCGAGAACTATAAGGACAGAACCTACGAGCAGTACTTC. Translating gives CASSRENYKDRTYEQYF.